One sample yielded the 21 T cell receptor beta chains listed below, sequenced in a study of shared clonotypes between healthy human individuals. TCRdb's copy holds only in-frame clones and misses some; the assay was immunoSEQ multiplex PCR. The repertoire consists of 2 million to 3 million clones, with 80% to 95% occurring once and the leading ten covering around 0.4%. The sample was naive CD4+ T cells from PBMCs. Subset indicated: CD45RA+ positively selected. These receptors were taken from a man aged 18 to 29 in good health. Some clones in this sample may be carry-over from other donors' samples.

Note on this clone: The sample holds other DNA sequences that translate to the same CDR3. The chain uses TRBV28 and TRBJ2-7; no reliable D call. Trimming pared 6 bases from V and 3 bases from J, leaving 6 bases between. The CDR3 totals 11 residues. Germline assignment: CDR1 MDHEN and CDR2 SYDVKM. The CDR3 loop reads CASRANYEQYF. The CDR3 DNA sequence: TGTGCCAGCAGAGCCAACTACGAGCAGTACTTC.

The chain joins TRBV7-2 to TRBJ2-3; D might be TRBD2 (6 bases). The CDR3 contains 15 residues. Germline-derived CDR1 and CDR2 are SGHTA and FQGNSA. Trimming took off 2 bases at V and 1 base at J, with 10 bases between the two ends. In DNA, the CDR3 is TGTGCCAGCAGCTTACGCGGGGACGGCACAGATACGCAGTATTTT. Translation gives CASSLRGDGTDTQYF.

The chain joins TRBV13 to TRBJ2-7, with 10 positions matching TRBD1. The CDR3 contains 16 residues. Germline CDR1 and CDR2: PRHDT and FYEKMQ (reference sequence). The V and J ends lost 5 bases and 4 bases, in that order; junction bases with no gene match: 11. The CDR3 DNA follows: TGTGCCAGCAGCCCCCCCCTAGGGACAGGGGTTTACGAGCAGTACTTC. Translation gives CASSPPLGTGVYEQYF.

The genes are TRBV5-4 and TRBJ2-3; no clear D gene. This CDR3 region has 13 residues. Germline-derived CDR1 and CDR2 are SGHNT and YYREEE (reference sequence). Trimming shortened V by 9 bases and J by 1 base, and 12 bases separated the two germline ends. CDR3 amino acids: CATALRGTDTQYF. The CDR3 nucleotides are TGTGCCACCGCCCTACGCGGCACAGATACGCAGTATTTT.

This chain uses TRBV11-3 with TRBJ2-6; D is uncertain. Germline V lookup: CDR1 SGHNT, CDR2 YENEEA. The CDR3 has 15 amino acids. Trimming cost V 1 base and J 0 bases, with 4 bases left between them. The CDR3 coding sequence is TGTGCCAGCAGCTTAGCTCACTCTGGGGCCAACGTCCTGACTTTC. It translates to CASSLAHSGANVLTF.

The genes are TRBV10-3 and TRBJ2-5; 7 bases are shared with TRBD2. V trimming: 6 bases; J trimming: 9 bases; junction bases outside the gene matches: 10. Germline CDR1 reads ENHRY; CDR2 reads SYGVKD. CDR3 length equals 13 residues. The CDR3 region has the DNA TGTGCCATCAGCGAGGGACTACCGGTGGCCCAGTACTTC. This encodes CAISEGLPVAQYF.

This sequence joins TRBV27 and TRBJ2-7; the D gene is possibly TRBD1 (6 bases). Germline-derived CDR1 and CDR2 are MNHEY and SMNVEV (reference sequence). Between the trimmed V and J ends, which lost 3 bases and 6 bases, there was a span of 21 bases. The CDR3 spans 16 residues. As DNA, the CDR3 is TGTGCCAGCAGTTTCCTCAAAACAGGGTACATTAGCGAGCAGTACTTC. Protein sequence: CASSFLKTGYISEQYF.

The chain is built from TRBV20-1 and TRBJ1-2; D uncertain. The germline V and J ends were trimmed by 4 bases and 10 bases, with 13 bases remaining between them. This CDR3 has 11 residues. Germline V gene sequence: CDR1 DFQATT, CDR2 SNEGSKA (reference sequence). The CDR3: CSATQDVLYTF. The CDR3 DNA reads TGCAGTGCTACCCAGGACGTCCTCTACACCTTC.

This chain joins TRBV2 and TRBJ1-5; tentatively, D is TRBD1 (6 bases). The CDR3 is made up of 14 amino acids. V lost 4 bases, J lost 0 bases, and 7 bases lay in between. The germline V gene has CDR1 SNHLY and CDR2 FYNNEI. CDR3 sequence reads: CASSGTDSNQPQHF. CDR3 in DNA: TGTGCCAGCAGTGGGACAGATAGCAATCAGCCCCAGCATTTT.

V usage is TRBV27 and J usage is TRBJ2-7; 11 bases fit TRBD2. CDR1 and CDR2 from the germline V gene are MNHEY and SMNVEV (reference sequence). The CDR3 has 18 residues. The trim removed 6 bases at V and 3 bases at J, leaving 16 bases unmatched. CDR3 sequence: CASRLGGAGTSGVYEQYF. CDR3 DNA sequence: TGTGCCAGCAGACTAGGGGGAGCCGGGACTAGCGGCGTCTACGAGCAGTACTTC.

With regard to this clone: This specimen includes other DNA sequences encoding the same CDR3. J is TRBJ2-7 and V is TRBV6-1; TRBD1 agrees at 7 bases. CDR1 and CDR2 (germline): MNHNS, SASEGT. The CDR3 contains 13 residues. Trimming at V came to 9 bases and at J to 0 bases, leaving 5 bases not matched to a gene. The CDR3 coding sequence is TGTGCCAGTTCGGGACAGCCCTCCTACGAGCAGTACTTC. This encodes CASSGQPSYEQYF.

The chain employs TRBV7-3 and TRBJ1-2; D not certain. The CDR3 contains 13 residues. Germline assignment: CDR1 SGHTA and CDR2 FQGTGA. Trimming stripped 2 bases from V and 4 bases from J, with 8 bases between. The CDR3 DNA reads as TGTGCCAGCAGCTTAGACGGGTCCTATGGCTACACCTTC. The encoded protein is CASSLDGSYGYTF.

The chain is built from TRBV7-2 and TRBJ2-5, with a tentative D call TRBD2 (6 bases). The CDR3 has 14 residues. Trimming took off 2 bases at V and 5 bases at J, with 12 bases between the two ends. CDR1 and CDR2 (germline): SGHTA, FQGNSA. The CDR3 nucleotides are TGTGCCAGCAGCTTATATCCGGCGGGGGAGACCCAGTACTTC. Its protein product is CASSLYPAGETQYF.

V is TRBV5-6 and J is TRBJ2-1; 15 bases align to TRBD2. The CDR3 spans 15 residues. Germline CDR1 reads SGHDT; CDR2 reads YYEEEE. With V trimmed by 4 bases and J by 8 bases, 4 bases remained unmatched. For the CDR3, the DNA is TGTGCCAGCAGCCGGACTAGCGGGAGGGCCTATGAGCAGTTCTTC. Its translation is CASSRTSGRAYEQFF.

Comments on this clone: Other DNA sequences in this sample translate to the same CDR3. The rearrangement joins TRBV6-1 to TRBJ2-7; the D is unclear. Trimming took 0 bases from V and 2 from J, leaving 5 bases between them. The CDR3 is 13 residues long. Germline V lookup: CDR1 MNHNS, CDR2 SASEGT. CDR3 sequence reads: CASSEAPPYEQYF. Written as DNA, the CDR3 is TGTGCCAGCAGTGAAGCCCCCCCCTACGAGCAGTACTTC.

The chain joins TRBV5-1 to TRBJ2-1; 10 nucleotides line up with TRBD2. Germline loops: CDR1 SGHRS, CDR2 YFSETQ. Trimming cost V 4 bases and J 6 bases; bases outside gene matches: 13. CDR3 length: 17 amino acids. The CDR3 DNA sequence: TGCGCCAGCAGCACCGTAGCGGGAGGAAGCGGCTTCAATGAGCAGTTCTTC. Residues: CASSTVAGGSGFNEQFF.

This clone appeared a single time. This chain connects TRBV7-9 to TRBJ2-1; 12 bases map to TRBD2. This CDR3 has 14 amino acids. After removal of 5 bases from V and 7 bases from J, the junction contained 3 bases not matched to a gene. Germline V gene data show CDR1 as SEHNR and CDR2 as FQNEAQ (reference sequence). CDR3 sequence: CASSAGLAGNEQFF. The CDR3 coding sequence is TGTGCCAGCAGCGCAGGACTAGCGGGGAATGAGCAGTTCTTC.

The chain has TRBV18 and TRBJ2-7; D not certain. Germline CDR1 is KGHSH and CDR2 is LQKENI. Trimming shortened V by 2 bases and J by 6 bases, and 17 bases separated the two germline ends. The CDR3 spans 15 residues. CDR3: CASSPTVNREREQYF. The DNA of the CDR3 is TGTGCCAGCTCACCAACCGTCAATAGAGAGCGCGAGCAGTACTTC.

In this sample, this clone turned up once. This chain joins TRBV11-2 and TRBJ2-3; D remains unclear. The CDR3 totals 13 residues. The germline gives CDR1 SGHAT, CDR2 FQNNGV. V lost 4 bases and J 2 bases, leaving 7 bases between the germline ends. The CDR3 sequence: CASSSQLTDTQYF. The CDR3 nucleotides read TGTGCCAGCAGCTCCCAGCTCACAGATACGCAGTATTTT.

V is TRBV7-3 and J is TRBJ1-6; D is ambiguous. The CDR3 extends over 13 amino acids. Germline assignment: CDR1 SGHTA and CDR2 FQGTGA. V was trimmed by 1 base and J by 10 bases, leaving 8 bases between them. CDR3 in amino acids: CASSLSTSSPLHF. The CDR3 DNA sequence: TGTGCCAGCAGCTTAAGTACCAGCTCACCCCTCCACTTT.

The V gene is TRBV7-9, the J gene TRBJ2-5; the D is unclear. The CDR3 has 15 amino acids. V was trimmed by 0 bases and J by 2 bases, leaving 10 bases between them. CDR1 is SEHNR, CDR2 FQNEAQ, per germline (reference sequence). The CDR3 bases are TGTGCCAGCAGCTTAGCGTTGGCAGATCAAGAGACCCAGTACTTC. It is translated as CASSLALADQETQYF.